What follows is one TCR beta chain and its context. Its antigen remains unknown. The data belong to a study of cytomegalovirus exposure and HLA in healthy donors. Germline lookup yields CDR1 LNHNV and CDR2 YYDKDF (reference sequence). V was clipped by 0 bases and J by 0 bases, with 11 bases between them. This CDR3 spans 16 amino acids. Study-level points and caveats: A missense DCLRE1C variant was associated with V- and J-gene trimming of TCR beta chains in a later analysis, and an independent cohort replicated the association. Reportedly, TCR beta sequences accurately predicted HLA-A and HLA-B alleles in most subjects.

When sampled, the donors appeared nominally healthy, though they likely had unrecorded immune exposures. Both 60 Vbeta primers and 13 Jbeta primers went into the PCR. Here immunoSEQ multiplex PCR was the method, and the copy in TCRdb shows in-frame clones only, minus some. Of around 220,000 clones listed, 65% to 80% are singletons. The chain combines TRBV15 with TRBJ1-2, with a possible D match to TRBD1 (5 bases). The sequence was collected from a girl aged 2-15 years in good health and CMV-seronegative. The sample taken for sequencing was PBMCs. The CDR3 DNA sequence: TGTGCCACCAGCAGAGATCACCAGGGCGCTAACTATGGCTACACCTTC. Its translation is CATSRDHQGANYGYTF. The complete variable domain, with remaining parts taken from reference TRBV15 and TRBJ1-2, reads DAMVIQNPRYQVTQFGKPVTLSCSQTLNHNVMYWYQQKSSQAPKLLFHYYDKDFNNEADTPDNFQSRRPNTSFCFLDIRSPGLGDTAMYLCATSRDHQGANYGYTFGSGTRLTVV.